Sequencing of this T cell receptor beta chain was carried out in a study of blood T cell repertoires in COVID-19. Study as a whole: The cDNA or gDNA used as material had been derived from T cells, B-cell-depleted T cells, or PBMCs.

Germline CDR1 is MNHEY and CDR2 is SMNVEV (reference sequence). The germline V and J ends were trimmed by 5 bases and 2 bases, with 14 bases remaining between them. CDR3 length: 15 amino acids. Here immunoSEQ multiplex PCR was the method, and the copy in TCRdb shows in-frame clones only, minus some. The data show 200,000 to 250,000 clones, roughly nine tenths seen once. This clone was observed a few times. The study recruited people aged roughly 18 to 100 years across roughly 23 US areas. Clinical history as reported by participants underpinned cohort assignment. This receptor was obtained from a woman between 18 and 29 years old in a cohort exposed to, infected with or recovered from COVID-19 (not recorded which). Sequencing was performed on PBMCs or T cells enriched from blood (not recorded which). The chain joins TRBV27 to TRBJ2-3; no reliable D call. The CDR3 bases are TGTGCCAGCAGTCCCGGGTTCCAAATCACAGATACGCAGTATTTT. Amino acids: CASSPGFQITDTQYF.